The 20 T cell receptor beta chains reported below all come from one sample, sequenced in a study of cytomegalovirus exposure and HLA in healthy donors. Assay: immunoSEQ multiplex PCR; the TCRdb copy retains only in-frame clones and omits some. Of roughly 80,000 clones in the sample, around 94% were seen once. Sequenced material: PBMCs. All receptors come from a man aged 18 to 30 in good health and CMV-seronegative.

J is TRBJ2-2 and V is TRBV4-1, with D possibly being TRBD1 (5 bases). Trimming left V 3 bases short and J 1 base short, with 9 bases between. This CDR3 is 15 amino acids long. Germline CDR1 MGHRA, CDR2 YSYEKL. CDR3: CASSQNTGNTGELFF. CDR3 bases: TGCGCCAGCAGCCAGAACACAGGGAACACCGGGGAGCTGTTTTTT.

Written as DNA, the CDR3 is TGTGCCAGCAGAAACTCGCGGGAGCAGTACTTC. Its protein is CASRNSREQYF. The chain is built from TRBV6-5 and TRBJ2-7, with D hard to call. Germline CDR1 reads MNHEY; CDR2 reads SVGAGI. Trimming shortened V by 6 bases and J by 7 bases, and 10 bases separated the two germline ends. CDR3 length: 11 residues.

CDR3 DNA: TGTGCTAGTGGTATCCCCCATCAAGAGAAGGGGCTGGGTTTGAACACCGGGGAGCTGTTTTTT. Protein product: CASGIPHQEKGLGLNTGELFF. This chain joins TRBV12-5 and TRBJ2-2; perhaps TRBD1 as D (5 bases). The length of the CDR3 is 21 residues. Per germline, CDR1 LGHNT and CDR2 FRNRAP. Trimming removed 5 bases from V and 1 base from J, with 29 bases in between.

This clone was seen only once. The gene calls are TRBV5-6 and TRBJ1-2, with D hard to call. The CDR3 spans 13 residues. Germline CDR1 reads SGHDT; CDR2 reads YYEEEE. V lost 4 bases and J 4 bases, leaving 11 bases between the germline ends. The CDR3 DNA sequence: TGTGCCAGCAGCGTAAGCGGGCGCTATGGCTACACCTTC. Its translation: CASSVSGRYGYTF.

This sequence joins TRBV7-2 and TRBJ1-5; a possible D gene is TRBD1 (5 bases). With 5 bases removed from V and 5 bases from J, the gap between germline ends came to 13 bases. CDR3 length: 14 residues. CDR1 is SGHTA and CDR2 is FQGNSA in the germline V gene. CDR3 in DNA: TGTGCCAGCAGCCTGACGGTAGGGGATCAGCCCCAGCATTTT. Translating it yields CASSLTVGDQPQHF.

The rearrangement joins TRBV6-1 to TRBJ2-1, with TRBD1 as a possible D gene (6 bases). The V end lost 2 bases, the J end lost 5 bases, and 13 bases lay between the germline ends. Germline-derived CDR1 and CDR2 are MNHNS and SASEGT. The CDR3 is 15 residues long. The CDR3 bases are TGTGCCAGCAGTGAATATAGGGCAGGGGACAATGAGCAGTTCTTC. Translating it yields CASSEYRAGDNEQFF.

The chain has TRBV6-5 and TRBJ1-1; TRBD1 aligns across 9 bases. The germline CDR1 and CDR2 sequences are MNHEY and SVGAGI. The CDR3 has 14 amino acids. V shed 1 base, J shed 5 bases, and the junction held 2 bases outside the gene matches. The CDR3 loop is CASSYWDRATEAFF. The CDR3 coding sequence is TGTGCCAGCAGTTACTGGGACAGGGCGACTGAAGCTTTCTTT.

This chain uses TRBV9 with TRBJ1-2; TRBD1 is a possible D gene (6 bases). The CDR3 has 15 amino acids. Germline CDR1 reads SGDLS; CDR2 reads YYNGEE. The germline V and J ends were trimmed by 4 bases and 3 bases, with 16 bases remaining between them. CDR3 sequence reads: CASSPRMAGDYGYTF. In DNA, the CDR3 is TGTGCCAGCAGCCCGCGCATGGCAGGGGACTATGGCTACACCTTC.

The sample holds one count of this clone. This chain uses TRBV6-1 with TRBJ2-1; D not certain. The germline V and J ends were trimmed by 0 bases and 0 bases, with 9 bases remaining between them. The CDR3 length is 16 residues. Looked up from germline, CDR1 is MNHNS and CDR2 is SASEGT. The CDR3 coding sequence is TGTGCCAGCAGTGAAGCTATTCATAGCTCCTACAATGAGCAGTTCTTC. It yields the protein CASSEAIHSSYNEQFF.

CDR3 protein: CASSLMASRDEQYF. CDR3 bases: TGTGCCAGCAGCTTAATGGCTAGCCGAGACGAGCAGTACTTC. The V call is TRBV7-2, the J call TRBJ2-7; D is possibly TRBD2 (5 bases). CDR1 is SGHTA and CDR2 is FQGNSA in the germline V gene. Trimming cost V 2 bases and J 5 bases, with 13 bases left between them. This CDR3 has 14 amino acids. The complete variable domain, with remaining parts taken from reference TRBV7-2 and TRBJ2-7, reads GAGVSQSPSNKVTEKGKDVELRCDPISGHTALYWYRQSLGQGLEFLIYFQGNSAPDKSGLPSDRFSAERTGGSVSTLTIQRTQQEDSAVYLCASSLMASRDEQYFGPGTRLTVT.

For the CDR3, the DNA is TGTGCCAGCAGCTTAAGTCTAGCGGGGGGCAGGGATACGCAGTATTTT. Protein product: CASSLSLAGGRDTQYF. V is TRBV11-1 and J is TRBJ2-3, with 11 bases matching TRBD2. Germline trimming cut 2 bases from V and 6 bases from J; bases unmatched to any gene: 7. The CDR3 loop spans 16 amino acids. Germline lookup yields CDR1 SGHAT and CDR2 FQDESV (reference sequence).

The CDR3 loop reads CASSQLGLVYNEQFF. In DNA form, the CDR3 reads TGCGCCAGCAGCCAACTCGGACTTGTCTACAATGAGCAGTTCTTC. The rearrangement uses TRBV4-1 and TRBJ2-1; D possibly corresponds to TRBD2 (5 bases). CDR3 length: 15 residues. V lost 2 bases and J lost 3, with 11 bases in between. CDR1 is MGHRA, CDR2 YSYEKL, per germline.

V gene TRBV5-1 combines with J gene TRBJ2-2; 9 bases align to TRBD1. CDR1 and CDR2 from the germline V gene are SGHRS and YFSETQ. The CDR3 loop spans 15 amino acids. V trimming: 3 bases; J trimming: 5 bases; junction bases outside the gene matches: 5. CDR3 in amino acids: CASSSGQGGTGELFF. The CDR3 DNA reads as TGCGCCAGCAGCTCGGGACAGGGAGGGACCGGGGAGCTGTTTTTT.

V is TRBV30 and J is TRBJ1-1; no firm D call. With 5 bases removed from V and 5 bases from J, the gap between germline ends came to 9 bases. This CDR3 is 11 amino acids long. From germline, CDR1 is GTSNPN and CDR2 SVGIG (reference sequence). CDR3 nucleotides: TGTGCCTGGGAGGTCGGGACTGAAGCTTTCTTT. Protein product: CAWEVGTEAFF.

The chain joins TRBV4-1 to TRBJ2-7; tentatively, D is TRBD1 (6 bases). V lost 4 bases and J lost 3, with 16 bases in between. This CDR3 contains 15 residues. CDR1 is MGHRA and CDR2 is YSYEKL in the germline V gene. CDR3 in DNA: TGCGCCAGCAGCCCCAGAGGCGGACAGCTCTACGAGCAGTACTTC. It encodes CASSPRGGQLYEQYF.

The gene calls are TRBV5-4 and TRBJ2-1; D not certain. The germline V gene encodes CDR1 SGHNT and CDR2 YYREEE (reference sequence). V was pared by 2 bases and J by 5 bases, with 8 bases between. The CDR3 consists of 13 residues. The CDR3 protein is CASSFSRNNEQFF. CDR3 bases: TGTGCCAGCAGCTTTTCCAGGAACAATGAGCAGTTCTTC.

Here the CDR3 reads CASSESQGTNSPLHF. The CDR3 region has the DNA TGTGCCAGTAGTGAGTCGCAGGGGACAAATTCACCCCTCCACTTT. The chain uses TRBV19 and TRBJ1-6, with a tentative D call TRBD1 (6 bases). V lost 5 bases and J 7 bases, leaving 15 bases between the germline ends. The CDR3 length is 15 residues. The germline gives CDR1 LNHDA, CDR2 SQIVND (reference sequence).

The V call is TRBV19, the J call TRBJ2-1; 9 bases map to TRBD2. Unmatched junction bases numbered 23, after V lost 5 bases and J lost 6 bases. Germline CDR1 and CDR2: LNHDA and SQIVND (reference sequence). The CDR3 covers 20 residues. CDR3 in DNA: TGTGCCAGTAGTCCCCGGGCGAGATTGCGGGAGGGACAACAAGGCAATGAGCAGTTCTTC. The encoded protein is CASSPRARLREGQQGNEQFF.

The chain couples TRBV15 to TRBJ2-7; a weak D match, TRBD1 (5 bases). V dropped 4 bases and J dropped 3 bases, with 13 bases sitting between them. The V gene's germline CDR1 is LNHNV and CDR2 YYDKDF (reference sequence). There are 14 residues in the CDR3. CDR3 sequence reads: CATSTQTDDYEQYF. DNA for the CDR3: TGTGCCACCAGCACCCAGACAGATGACTACGAGCAGTACTTC.

The rearrangement uses TRBV19 and TRBJ1-2, with 10 bases lining up with TRBD1. After removal of 3 bases from V and 0 bases from J, the junction contained 7 bases not matched to a gene. Germline CDR1 LNHDA, CDR2 SQIVND (reference sequence). The CDR3 contains 17 residues. DNA of the CDR3: TGTGCCAGTAGTATCCGGGACAGGGGCCGCTCTAACTATGGCTACACCTTC. Translated, it gives CASSIRDRGRSNYGYTF.